The source of this TCR beta chain is a study of blood T cell repertoires in COVID-19. Sequenced by immunoSEQ multiplex PCR; TCRdb stores in-frame clones only, minus some. The top ten hold about 8.4% of the sample, which has 150,000 or so clones, roughly 80% seen once. Germline CDR1 and CDR2: LGHDT and YNNKEL (reference sequence). V gave up 4 bases and J gave up 4 bases; unmatched junction bases: 5. CDR3 length: 15 residues. The sequenced sample consisted of peripheral blood. This TCR derives from a woman between 45 and 60 years old with active or convalescent COVID-19. The chain employs TRBV3-1 (or the pseudogene TRBV3-2) and TRBJ1-3; 9 nucleotides agree with TRBD1. The CDR3 spells CASSRGQGQGNTIYF. CDR3 coding DNA: TGTGCCAGCAGCCGCGGACAGGGGCAGGGAAACACCATATATTTT.